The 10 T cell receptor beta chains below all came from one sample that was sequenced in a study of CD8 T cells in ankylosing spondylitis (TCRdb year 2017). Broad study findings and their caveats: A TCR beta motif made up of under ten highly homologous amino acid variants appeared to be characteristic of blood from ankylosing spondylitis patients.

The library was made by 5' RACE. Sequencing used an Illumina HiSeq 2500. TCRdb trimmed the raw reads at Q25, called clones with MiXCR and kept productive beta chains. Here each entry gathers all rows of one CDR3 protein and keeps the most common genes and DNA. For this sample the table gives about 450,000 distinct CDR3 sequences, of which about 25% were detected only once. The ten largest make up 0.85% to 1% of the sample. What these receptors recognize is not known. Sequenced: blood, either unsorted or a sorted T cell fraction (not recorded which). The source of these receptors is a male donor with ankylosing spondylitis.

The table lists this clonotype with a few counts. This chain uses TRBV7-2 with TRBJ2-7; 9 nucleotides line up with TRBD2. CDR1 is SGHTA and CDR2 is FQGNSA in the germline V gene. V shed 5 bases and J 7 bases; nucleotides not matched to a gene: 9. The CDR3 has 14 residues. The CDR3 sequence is CASSASGNMREQYV. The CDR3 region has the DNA TGTGCCAGCAGCGCTAGCGGGAACATGAGGGAGCAGTACGTC.

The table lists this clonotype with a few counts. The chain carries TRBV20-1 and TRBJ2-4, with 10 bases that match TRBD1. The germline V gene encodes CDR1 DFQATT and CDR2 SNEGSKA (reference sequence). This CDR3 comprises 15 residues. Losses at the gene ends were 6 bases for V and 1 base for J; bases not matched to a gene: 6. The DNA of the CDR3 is TGCAGTGCCCAACCGGGACAGGGGGCCAAAAACATTCAGTACTTC. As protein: CSAQPGQGAKNIQYF.

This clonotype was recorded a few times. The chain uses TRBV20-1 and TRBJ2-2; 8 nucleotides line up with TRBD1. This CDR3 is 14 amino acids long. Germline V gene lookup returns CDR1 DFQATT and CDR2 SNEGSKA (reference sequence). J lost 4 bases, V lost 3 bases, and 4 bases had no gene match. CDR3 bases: TGCAGTGCTAGTGGGACAGGATTCACCGGGGAGCTGTTTTTT. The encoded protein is CSASGTGFTGELFF.

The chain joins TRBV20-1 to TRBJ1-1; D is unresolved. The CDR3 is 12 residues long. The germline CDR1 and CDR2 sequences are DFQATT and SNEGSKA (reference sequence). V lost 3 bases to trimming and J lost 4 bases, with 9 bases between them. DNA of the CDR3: TGCAGTGCTAGCGTCGAGGGCACTGAAGCTTTCTTT. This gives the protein CSASVEGTEAFF.

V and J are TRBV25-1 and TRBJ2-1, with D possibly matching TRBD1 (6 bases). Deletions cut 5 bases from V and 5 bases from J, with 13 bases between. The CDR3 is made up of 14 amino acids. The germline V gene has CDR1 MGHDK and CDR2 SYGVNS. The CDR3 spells CASSNSGQHNEQFF. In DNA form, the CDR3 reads TGTGCCAGCAGTAATTCGGGACAACACAATGAGCAGTTCTTC. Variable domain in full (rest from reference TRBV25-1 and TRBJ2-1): EADIYQTPRYLVIGTGKKITLECSQTMGHDKMYWYQQDPGMELHLIHYSYGVNSTEKGDLSSESTVSRIRTEHFPLTLESARPSHTSQYLCASSNSGQHNEQFFGPGTRLTVL.

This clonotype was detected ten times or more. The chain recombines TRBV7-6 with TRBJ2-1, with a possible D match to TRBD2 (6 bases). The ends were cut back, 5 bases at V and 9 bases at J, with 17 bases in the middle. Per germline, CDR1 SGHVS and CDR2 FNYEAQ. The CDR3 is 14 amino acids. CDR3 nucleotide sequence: TGTGCCAGCAGCCCCGGGACTGCCTACCCTGAGCAGTTCTTC. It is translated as CASSPGTAYPEQFF.

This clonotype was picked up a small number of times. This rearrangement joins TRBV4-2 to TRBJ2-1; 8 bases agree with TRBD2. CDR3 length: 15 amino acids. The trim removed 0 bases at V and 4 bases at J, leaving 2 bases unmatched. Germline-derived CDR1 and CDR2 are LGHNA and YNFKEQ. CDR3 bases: TGTGCCAGCAGCCAAGAAACTAGCGGATACAATGAGCAGTTCTTC. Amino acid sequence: CASSQETSGYNEQFF.

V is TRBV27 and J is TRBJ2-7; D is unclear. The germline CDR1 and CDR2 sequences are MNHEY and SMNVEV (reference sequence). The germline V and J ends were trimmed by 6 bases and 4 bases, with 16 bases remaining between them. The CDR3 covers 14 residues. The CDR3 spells CASSLKPSGYEQYV. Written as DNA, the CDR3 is TGTGCCAGCAGCCTAAAGCCGTCGGGTTACGAGCAGTACGTC.

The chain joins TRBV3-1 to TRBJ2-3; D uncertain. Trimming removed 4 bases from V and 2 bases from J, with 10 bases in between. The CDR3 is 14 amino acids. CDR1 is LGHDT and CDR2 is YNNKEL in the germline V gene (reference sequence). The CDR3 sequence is CASSPPGSTDTQYF. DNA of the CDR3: TGTGCCAGCAGCCCCCCCGGGTCCACAGATACGCAGTATTTT.

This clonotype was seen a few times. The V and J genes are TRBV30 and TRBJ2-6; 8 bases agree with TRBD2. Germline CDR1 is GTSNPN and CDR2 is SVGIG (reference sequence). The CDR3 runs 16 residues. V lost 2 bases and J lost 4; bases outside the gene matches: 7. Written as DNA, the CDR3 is TGTGCCTGGAGTAGGCTAGCGGGTGCCGGGGCCAACGTCCTGACTTTC. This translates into CAWSRLAGAGANVLTF.